This T cell receptor beta chain was identified in a study of neurological immune-mediated disorders. Findings and caveats of the study: Expansion of TCR clones was greatest in HTLV-1-associated myelopathy and smallest in multiple sclerosis, where it fell below that of healthy controls. CDR3 amino acid sequences of expanded clones were not shared across subjects, a result suggesting private repertoires in all groups.

This clonotype was counted at least ten times. The antigen is not known. Sorted libraries drew on some 910,000 CD4+ or CD8+ T cells. Synthesis of cDNA was carried out by template-switch 5'RACE. The reaction used 10-nucleotide random UMIs. TCRdb recomputed calls from the 5' RACE reads with MiXCR, one row per CDR3 protein. Of tens of thousands of distinct CDR3 sequences in the sample, approximately 5% were seen once. The CDR3 loop spans 14 amino acids. The V gene's germline CDR1 is SGHRS and CDR2 YFSETQ. Trimming left V 1 base short and J 7 bases short, with 11 bases between. Sequenced material: CD4+ T cells from blood. The V and J genes are TRBV5-1 and TRBJ1-4; D is undetermined. The receptor was derived from a woman between 45 and 65 years old in good health. The CDR3 spells CASSLTGISEKLFF. The CDR3 DNA sequence: TGCGCCAGCAGCTTGACCGGGATCAGTGAAAAACTGTTTTTT.